This T cell receptor beta chain emerged from a study of cytomegalovirus exposure and HLA in healthy donors. About the study: About 180 million T cells yielded roughly 120 million unique TCR beta sequences, as an earlier analysis found.

In the PCR, 60 Vbeta and 13 Jbeta primers were used. Using immunoSEQ multiplex PCR, the repertoire was profiled, and TCRdb retains in-frame clones only, with some absent. This table has 90,000 to 140,000 clones, over 60% appearing once. Concerning this clone itself: Its target is unknown.

Study observations and caveats: When analyzed later, the rates of TCR association showed variation by HLA locus, with DRB1 the most and HLA-C the fewest.

While unrecorded immune exposures were likely, the donors were nominally healthy when sampled. J gave up 3 bases and V 3 bases, and 5 bases lay outside the gene matches. The CDR3 is made up of 14 amino acids. CDR1 and CDR2 (germline): SGHVS, FQNEAQ. The sample consisted of PBMCs. This rearrangement joins TRBV7-8 to TRBJ2-7, with TRBD2 identical over 7 bases. This receptor was taken from a man in his forties in good health and CMV-seropositive. Here the CDR3 reads CASSFQQRDYEQYF. The DNA of the CDR3 is TGTGCCAGCAGCTTTCAACAGCGGGACTACGAGCAGTACTTC.